The 21 T cell receptor beta chains listed next were all sequenced from one sample in a study of blood T cell repertoires in COVID-19. Clones were sequenced by immunoSEQ multiplex PCR, and TCRdb holds only the in-frame ones, with some missing. The table records around 290,000 clones, roughly nine tenths of them present only once. The sequenced material came from peripheral blood. The receptors here all came from a woman aged 25 to 39 with COVID-19, enrolled during active disease.

This clone came up many times. V and J are TRBV10-3 and TRBJ2-7; 10 bases map to TRBD2. CDR1 and CDR2 from the germline V gene are ENHRY and SYGVKD. V lost 3 bases to trimming and J lost 2 bases; unmatched junction nucleotides: 4. CDR3 size: 15 residues. The CDR3 sequence: CAISDQREGPYEQYF. Here the CDR3 DNA reads TGTGCCATCAGTGACCAGCGGGAGGGCCCCTACGAGCAGTACTTC.

The chain uses TRBV28 and TRBJ2-1, with D perhaps TRBD2 (5 bases). Trimming removed 7 bases from V and 7 bases from J, with 17 bases in between. The CDR3 sequence is 14 residues long. Germline V gives CDR1 MDHEN, CDR2 SYDVKM. CDR3 loop: CASNGSPRENEQFF. The DNA of the CDR3 is TGTGCCAGCAACGGCTCCCCGAGGGAGAATGAGCAGTTCTTC.

The rearrangement links TRBV6-5 to TRBJ2-1, with D possibly matching TRBD2 (5 bases). The CDR3 is 13 amino acids. V was cut by 0 bases and J by 6 bases, with 6 bases left in between. Germline V gives CDR1 MNHEY, CDR2 SVGAGI. CDR3 in amino acids: CASSYSTSNEQFF. For the CDR3, the DNA is TGTGCCAGCAGTTACTCTACTAGCAATGAGCAGTTCTTC.

Worth noting for this clone: The same CDR3 arises from other DNA sequences in this sample as well. The chain has TRBV30 and TRBJ1-1; D possibly corresponds to TRBD1 (5 bases). Germline-derived CDR1 and CDR2 are GTSNPN and SVGIG (reference sequence). The CDR3 sequence is 14 residues long. V was shortened by 2 bases and J by 1 base, with 11 bases between the two germline ends. The CDR3 is CAWSRGHPNTEAFF. The CDR3 DNA reads TGTGCCTGGAGTCGCGGACACCCGAACACTGAAGCTTTCTTT.

This clone was seen a handful of times. For the CDR3, the DNA is TGTGCCTGGAGTGTATCAGGACAGGAACTTGAAAAACTGTTTTTT. Residues: CAWSVSGQELEKLFF. The rearrangement links TRBV30 to TRBJ1-4; 7 bases align to TRBD1. The CDR3 covers 15 residues. The trim removed 0 bases at V and 7 bases at J, leaving 8 bases unmatched. Germline V gives CDR1 GTSNPN, CDR2 SVGIG (reference sequence).

This chain uses TRBV5-4 with TRBJ2-7; 8 nucleotides align to TRBD2. Per germline, CDR1 SGHNT and CDR2 YYREEE (reference sequence). The length of the CDR3 is 15 residues. Unmatched junction bases numbered 4, after V lost 2 bases and J lost 0 bases. CDR3: CASSLGLADSYEQYF. CDR3 sequence (DNA): TGTGCCAGCAGCTTAGGACTAGCTGACTCCTACGAGCAGTACTTC.

The chain couples TRBV24-1 to TRBJ2-2, with a weak D call TRBD1 (5 bases). The V end was cut by 5 bases, the J end by 3 bases, with 9 bases between. The CDR3 consists of 14 residues. The germline V gene has CDR1 KGHDR and CDR2 SFDVKD. The CDR3 protein is CATSAGIDTGELFF. For the CDR3, the DNA is TGTGCCACCAGTGCAGGGATAGACACCGGGGAGCTGTTTTTT.

The rearrangement uses TRBV5-1 and TRBJ1-2; D might be TRBD1 (5 bases). V lost 0 bases, J lost 6 bases, and 12 bases lay in between. Germline lookup yields CDR1 SGHRS and CDR2 YFSETQ. CDR3 length: 14 residues. The CDR3 nucleotides are TGCGCCAGCAGCTTGGCTGGACAAGCTAATGGCTACACCTTC. Its translation: CASSLAGQANGYTF.

CDR3 amino acids: CASSQPLAGGVNEQFF. The CDR3 coding sequence is TGTGCCAGCAGCCAGCCCTTGGCGGGAGGAGTTAATGAGCAGTTCTTC. The V gene is TRBV7-6, the J gene TRBJ2-1; 8 positions agree with TRBD2. The length of the CDR3 is 16 residues. V trimming: 5 bases; J trimming: 7 bases; junction bases outside the gene matches: 13. Germline CDR1 reads SGHVS; CDR2 reads FNYEAQ.

The chain joins TRBV24-1 to TRBJ2-5, with 8 bases fitting TRBD1. The CDR3 length is 16 residues. From germline, CDR1 is KGHDR and CDR2 SFDVKD. J lost 5 bases, V lost 4 bases, and 11 bases had no gene match. CDR3 DNA sequence: TGTGCCACCAGTGAACACCGACAGGGGTTATTGGAGACCCAGTACTTC. The encoded protein is CATSEHRQGLLETQYF.

V is TRBV4-1 and J is TRBJ1-1, with D possibly matching TRBD1 (6 bases). Trimming pared 0 bases from V and 4 bases from J, leaving 15 bases between. This CDR3 comprises 16 residues. In germline, CDR1 is MGHRA, CDR2 YSYEKL. CDR3 coding DNA: TGCGCCAGCAGCCAAGACGGCAGGGGCGCGGGCACTGAAGCTTTCTTT. The encoded protein is CASSQDGRGAGTEAFF.

Concerning this clone itself: A read error may account for a junction end that differs from germline. The chain recombines TRBV10-2 with TRBJ2-2; 10 bases align to TRBD2. Looked up from germline, CDR1 is WSHSY and CDR2 is SAAADI. The CDR3 extends over 15 amino acids. Here the CDR3 reads CVSRSSGRKTGELFF. The CDR3 nucleotides read TGCGTCAGCAGGTCTAGCGGGAGAAAAACCGGGGAGCTGTTTTTT.

The CDR3 nucleotides read TGTGCCAGCAGTTCCCAGGGACAGGGGGCTCGGGGGGCGCAGTATTTT. Translated: CASSSQGQGARGAQYF. The rearrangement joins TRBV27 to TRBJ2-3; TRBD1 matches 12 bases. CDR1 is MNHEY and CDR2 is SMNVEV in the germline V gene (reference sequence). This CDR3 comprises 16 residues. Germline trimming cut 4 bases from V and 10 bases from J; bases unmatched to any gene: 12.

This sequence joins TRBV7-8 and TRBJ2-7; 10 bases are shared with TRBD1. This CDR3 is built from 16 residues. J lost 2 bases, V lost 1 base, and 5 bases had no gene match. CDR1 is SGHVS, CDR2 FQNEAQ, per germline. For the CDR3, the DNA is TGTGCCAGCAGCTTAGGGGGGGGACAGGGGACCTACGAGCAGTACTTC. Protein: CASSLGGGQGTYEQYF.

The rearrangement links TRBV5-1 to TRBJ1-1; D may be TRBD1 (6 bases). Germline V gene sequence: CDR1 SGHRS, CDR2 YFSETQ. Trimming pared 4 bases from V and 1 base from J, leaving 11 bases between. The CDR3 consists of 14 residues. The CDR3 DNA follows: TGCGCCAGCAGCGCCACAGGGCAGAACACTGAAGCTTTCTTT. Its protein is CASSATGQNTEAFF. The full variable domain, with the rest looked up from reference TRBV5-1 and TRBJ1-1, is KAGVTQTPRYLIKTRGQQVTLSCSPISGHRSVSWYQQTPGQGLQFLFEYFSETQRNKGNFPGRFSGRQFSNSRSEMNVSTLELGDSALYLCASSATGQNTEAFFGQGTRLTVV.

This clone was detected once. The chain has TRBV27 and TRBJ2-1, with D uncertain. V was pared by 8 bases and J by 12 bases, with 29 bases between. This CDR3 has 16 residues. Germline V lookup: CDR1 MNHEY, CDR2 SMNVEV (reference sequence). CDR3 residues: CASDDRFGGSDGVQFF. The DNA for the CDR3 is TGTGCCAGCGACGATCGTTTTGGCGGCTCCGATGGCGTGCAGTTCTTC.

Of note for this clone: In the same sample, other DNA sequences code for this CDR3. The chain couples TRBV11-2 to TRBJ2-7, with 8 positions matching TRBD1. CDR1 and CDR2 from the germline V gene are SGHAT and FQNNGV. The trim removed 4 bases at V and 0 bases at J, leaving 2 bases unmatched. This CDR3 region has 14 residues. CDR3 in DNA: TGTGCCAGCAGCTCCGGACAGGGCTCCTACGAGCAGTACTTC. Its protein is CASSSGQGSYEQYF. Filled out from reference TRBV11-2 and TRBJ2-7, the complete variable domain reads EAGVAQSPRYKIIEKRQSVAFWCNPISGHATLYWYQQILGQGPKLLIQFQNNGVVDDSQLPKDRFSAERLKGVDSTLKIQPAKLEDSAVYLCASSSGQGSYEQYFGPGTRLTVT.

This clone was seen just once. The V call is TRBV12-3 or TRBV12-4, the J call TRBJ1-5; unclear D gene. The CDR3 has 13 amino acids. Trimming cost V 3 bases and J 11 bases, with 14 bases left between them. The CDR3 DNA reads as TGTGCCAGCAGTTTTCGGGAGGAGAGGGCCCAGCATTTT. Translation: CASSFREERAQHF.

This clone was recorded a few times. The rearrangement links TRBV7-8 to TRBJ1-2; TRBD1 matches 7 bases. Germline CDR1 reads SGHVS; CDR2 reads FQNEAQ. The ends lost 5 bases at V and 1 base at J; junction bases unmatched: 7. The CDR3 is made up of 15 amino acids. CDR3 amino acids: CASSLWTGFNYGYTF. DNA of the CDR3: TGTGCCAGCAGCCTCTGGACAGGTTTTAACTATGGCTACACCTTC.

This clone has only one observation. The gene calls are TRBV27 and TRBJ2-1; 10 bases line up with TRBD2. The CDR3 is 17 residues long. CDR1 is MNHEY, CDR2 SMNVEV, per germline (reference sequence). The trim removed 8 bases at V and 8 bases at J, leaving 18 bases unmatched. DNA for the CDR3: TGTGCCAGCGCCCGACTCGGGGCTAGCGGGAGTGGGGATGAGCAGTTCTTC. Translated: CASARLGASGSGDEQFF.

The V and J genes are TRBV19 and TRBJ1-1, with D perhaps matching TRBD1 (6 bases). V was pared by 5 bases and J by 0 bases, with 16 bases between. CDR1 LNHDA and CDR2 SQIVND come from the germline V gene (reference sequence). This CDR3 has 16 amino acids. Here the CDR3 DNA reads TGTGCCAGTAGTTCCCCCGGGACAAGCATGAACACTGAAGCTTTCTTT. As protein: CASSSPGTSMNTEAFF.